The clone carrying this TCR beta chain was recorded at least ten times. What it binds is not known. These data belong to a study of blood T cells in healthy people across ages. Combining a sample-barcoded 5' primer with a J-beta primer mix, a second PCR ran for roughly 6 to 12 cycles. A template-switch adaptor containing 12 random nucleotides labeled each cDNA molecule. A single record per CDR3 protein comes from TCRdb applying MiXCR to the 5' RACE reads. The top ten hold 10% to 12% of the sample, which has approximately 1.5 million distinct CDR3 sequences, roughly 32% seen once. Study results and caveats: TCR beta diversity, measured per million T cells, fell in a roughly linear way with age.

Germline V lookup: CDR1 MNHEY, CDR2 SMNVEV (reference sequence). The CDR3 totals 14 residues. The ends were cut back, 5 bases at V and 2 bases at J, with 13 bases in the middle. The sequenced sample consisted of blood. The rearrangement joins TRBV27 to TRBJ2-7; D perhaps matches TRBD1 (6 bases). The TCR was taken from a woman in her 30s in good health. This chain's CDR3 is CASSIARDTYEQYF. Here the CDR3 DNA reads TGTGCCAGCAGTATCGCCCGGGACACCTACGAGCAGTACTTC.